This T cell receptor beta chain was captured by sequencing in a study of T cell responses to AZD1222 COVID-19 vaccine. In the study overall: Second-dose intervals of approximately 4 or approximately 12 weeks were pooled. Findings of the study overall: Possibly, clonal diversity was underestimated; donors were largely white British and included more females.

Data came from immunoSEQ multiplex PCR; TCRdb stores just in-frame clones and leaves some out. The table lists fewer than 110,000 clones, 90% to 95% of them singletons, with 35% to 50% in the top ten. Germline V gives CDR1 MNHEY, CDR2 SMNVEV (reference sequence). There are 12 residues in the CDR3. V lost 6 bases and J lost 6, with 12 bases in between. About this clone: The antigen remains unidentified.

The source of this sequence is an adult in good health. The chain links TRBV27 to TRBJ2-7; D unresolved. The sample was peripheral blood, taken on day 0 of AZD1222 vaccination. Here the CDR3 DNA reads TGTGCCAGCAGCAAGTTAGCCGGCGAGCAGTACTTC. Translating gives CASSKLAGEQYF.